A selection of T cell receptor beta chains follows, all from one sample in a study of T cell responses to AZD1222 COVID-19 vaccine. Sequencing was performed with immunoSEQ multiplex PCR; in TCRdb, only in-frame clones are kept and a portion is missing. The top ten hold under 2.5% of the sample, which has about 130,000 clones, roughly 89% seen once. The material sequenced was peripheral blood, taken on day 0 of AZD1222 vaccination. The source of these receptors is an adult in good health. CDR3s include the opening cysteine and the closing phenylalanine or tryptophan. The order of the fields is clone size, CDR3 length, D gene, J gene, V gene, CDR3 protein, CDR3 DNA. A D gene is named only where the DNA matches it firmly. The size of a clone is reported for some rows only, either as once, few or many, or as a class for expanded clones.

NA 13 NA TRBJ1-5 TRBV18 CATRGDLNQPQHF TGTGCCACCAGAGGTGACCTAAATCAGCCCCAGCATTTT
once 15 NA TRBJ2-3 TRBV10-3 CATNLVAGATDTQYF TGTGCCACCAACCTTGTGGCGGGGGCCACAGATACGCAGTATTTT
NA 14 TRBD1 TRBJ1-2 TRBV30 CAWSRQGIDYGYTF TGTGCCTGGAGCCGACAGGGAATAGACTATGGCTACACCTTC
NA 11 NA TRBJ2-5 TRBV5-1 CASSFQETQYF TGCGCCAGCAGCTTTCAAGAGACCCAGTACTTC
NA 15 TRBD1 TRBJ1-3 TRBV7-2 CASSLDRGLGNTIYF TGTGCCAGCAGCTTAGACAGGGGGCTCGGAAACACCATATATTTT
once 16 TRBD1 TRBJ1-5 TRBV6-5 CASSSKRQGAHQPQHF TGTGCCAGCAGTTCTAAGAGACAGGGGGCCCATCAGCCCCAGCATTTT
NA 14 NA TRBJ1-3 TRBV5-6 CASSLRGAGNTIYF TGTGCCAGCAGCTTGAGGGGTGCTGGAAACACCATATATTTT
NA 15 TRBD2 TRBJ2-7 TRBV10-3 CAISDPTSGSSEQYF TGTGCCATCAGTGATCCCACTAGCGGGAGTAGCGAGCAGTACTTC
NA 11 NA TRBJ1-2 TRBV30 CAWRGGHGYTF TGTGCCTGGAGGGGAGGGCATGGCTACACCTTC
NA 13 NA TRBJ1-5 TRBV30 CAWPDSPNQPQHF TGTGCCTGGCCGGACAGCCCCAATCAGCCCCAGCATTTT
NA 13 NA TRBJ1-1 TRBV4-3 CASSQELYIEAFF TGCGCCAGCAGCCAAGAGCTTTATATTGAAGCTTTCTTT
NA 15 NA TRBJ1-3 TRBV11-3 CASSLDGYSGNTIYF TGTGCCAGCAGCTTGGACGGATACTCTGGAAACACCATATATTTT
NA 14 TRBD2 TRBJ2-5 TRBV19 CASSKASGRETQYF TGTGCCAGTAGTAAGGCTAGCGGGAGGGAGACCCAGTACTTC
NA 10 NA TRBJ1-1 TRBV30 CAWSRVEAFF TGTGCCTGGAGTCGGGTTGAAGCTTTCTTT
NA 14 NA TRBJ2-7 TRBV30 CAWGDRTSSYEQYF TGTGCCTGGGGTGACAGGACGAGCTCCTACGAGCAGTACTTC
few 14 NA TRBJ1-1 TRBV7-9 CASSRSRTVDEAFF TGTGCCAGCAGCCGCTCAAGGACAGTTGATGAAGCTTTCTTT
NA 14 NA TRBJ1-2 TRBV2 CASSETPSPGGYTF TGTGCCAGCAGTGAAACACCTTCACCCGGCGGCTACACCTTC
once 15 NA TRBJ2-1 TRBV5-1 CASSLDGGTWGEQFF TGCGCCAGCAGCTTGGATGGGGGGACCTGGGGAGAGCAGTTCTTC
NA 15 TRBD1 TRBJ1-5 TRBV18 CASSPGQGRISPQHF TGTGCCAGCTCACCAGGACAGGGTCGAATCAGCCCCCAGCATTTT
NA 12 NA TRBJ1-1 TRBV30 CASGRGNTEAFF TGTGCCTCGGGACGGGGGAACACTGAAGCTTTCTTT
NA 14 NA TRBJ1-2 TRBV4-1 CASSQPTGNYGYTF TGCGCCAGCAGCCAACCAACCGGTAACTATGGCTACACCTTC
NA 13 NA TRBJ2-7 TRBV2 CASTLKVPYEQYF TGTGCCAGCACCTTAAAAGTTCCCTACGAGCAGTACTTC
NA 17 NA TRBJ1-3 TRBV15 CATSRDVTGRSGNTIYF TGTGCCACCAGCAGAGATGTTACAGGCCGTTCTGGAAACACCATATATTTT
NA 15 TRBD1 TRBJ1-2 TRBV25-1 CASSEYGQGLDGYTF TGTGCCAGCAGTGAATATGGACAGGGGCTAGATGGCTACACCTTC
NA 12 NA TRBJ1-2 TRBV5-5 CASSFEGIGYTF TGTGCCAGCAGCTTTGAGGGGATCGGCTACACCTTC
NA 14 NA TRBJ2-1 TRBV2 CASSETGVGNEQFF TGTGCCAGCAGTGAAACTGGGGTGGGCAATGAGCAGTTCTTC
few 15 NA TRBJ2-2 TRBV28 CASSLLGSDTGELFF TGTGCCAGCAGTTTACTGGGGTCGGACACCGGGGAGCTGTTTTTT
NA 15 NA TRBJ1-1 TRBV24-1 CATSDLEGMNTEAFF TGTGCCACCAGTGATTTGGAGGGGATGAACACTGAAGCTTTCTTT
NA 16 NA TRBJ1-1 TRBV10-3 CAISEKTGTLNTEAFF TGTGCCATCAGTGAGAAAACCGGGACATTGAACACTGAAGCTTTCTTT
once 15 NA TRBJ1-5 TRBV14 CASSRQEGGGQPQHF TGTGCCAGCAGCCGTCAGGAAGGGGGTGGTCAGCCCCAGCATTTT
NA 14 NA TRBJ2-1 TRBV7-2 CASSRDGSYNEQFF TGTGCCAGCAGCCGGGACGGCTCCTACAATGAGCAGTTCTTC
NA 15 NA TRBJ1-1 TRBV4-1 CASSQDKGSRTEAFF TGCGCCAGCAGCCAAGATAAGGGAAGTAGGACTGAAGCTTTCTTT
NA 15 NA TRBJ1-3 TRBV15 CATSRDTWSGNTIYF TGTGCCACCAGCAGGGATACTTGGTCTGGAAACACCATATATTTT
NA 14 TRBD2 TRBJ2-3 TRBV2 CASRTSGSRVTQYF TGTGCCAGCCGGACTAGCGGGAGTAGGGTTACGCAGTATTTT
once 16 TRBD1 TRBJ2-1 TRBV28 CASSTNRGGRRNEQFF TGTGCCAGCAGCACAAACAGGGGCGGCCGCCGCAATGAGCAGTTCTTC
NA 17 TRBD1 TRBJ1-5 TRBV28 CASTPPTGIGSNQPQHF TGTGCCAGCACCCCACCGACAGGGATCGGTAGCAATCAGCCCCAGCATTTT
NA 14 NA TRBJ2-3 TRBV27 CASSLRGLTDTQYF TGTGCCAGCAGTTTAAGAGGGCTCACAGATACGCAGTATTTT
NA 16 NA TRBJ1-3 TRBV10-3 CAISYLQGSSGNTIYF TGTGCCATCAGTTACTTACAGGGTAGCTCTGGAAACACCATATATTTT
NA 12 TRBD1 TRBJ1-1 TRBV7-2 CASSLGQGEAFF TGTGCCAGCAGCTTAGGACAGGGAGAAGCTTTCTTT
NA 16 NA TRBJ2-1 TRBV18 CASSIGGTNIKEDEFF TGTGCCAGCTCAATTGGAGGGACAAATATTAAGGAAGATGAGTTCTTC
NA 15 NA TRBJ2-1 TRBV14 CASSPRRGASNEQFF TGTGCCAGCAGCCCCCGACGCGGGGCGAGCAATGAGCAGTTCTTC
NA 17 TRBD1 TRBJ1-6 TRBV28 CASSSTIGQGFNSPLHF TGTGCCAGCAGTTCGACCATCGGACAGGGGTTTAATTCACCCCTCCACTTT
NA 18 NA TRBJ1-3 TRBV4-1 CASSQDTPGLRSGNTIYF TGCGCCAGCAGCCAAGATACGCCGGGCCTCCGGAGTGGAAACACCATATATTTT
few 16 NA TRBJ2-2 TRBV27 CASSLLGLSNTGELFF TGTGCCAGCAGTTTACTAGGTCTATCGAACACCGGGGAGCTGTTTTTT
NA 16 TRBD1 TRBJ1-5 TRBV28 CASTQQGALSNQPQHF TGTGCCAGCACCCAACAGGGGGCGCTTAGCAATCAGCCCCAGCATTTT
NA 13 NA TRBJ2-6 TRBV6-5 CASKEAGANVLTF TGTGCCAGCAAGGAAGCTGGGGCCAACGTCCTGACTTTC
NA 13 NA TRBJ1-2 TRBV29-1 CSVVKGGGYGYTF TGCAGCGTTGTTAAGGGGGGCGGCTATGGCTACACCTTC
NA 15 TRBD1 TRBJ1-4 TRBV18 CASSLSGQGNEKLFF TGTGCCAGCTCACTATCGGGACAGGGTAATGAAAAACTGTTTTTT
NA 16 NA TRBJ1-1 TRBV6-4 CASSESQGTMNTEAFF TGTGCCAGCAGTGAGTCACAGGGTACTATGAACACTGAAGCTTTCTTT
NA 15 TRBD1 TRBJ1-6 TRBV11-2 CASSFGQGGWSPLHF TGTGCCAGCAGCTTCGGACAGGGGGGTTGGTCACCCCTCCACTTT
NA 13 NA TRBJ1-5 TRBV15 CATSGESNQPQHF TGTGCCACCTCGGGGGAGAGCAATCAGCCCCAGCATTTT
NA 15 NA TRBJ1-1 TRBV5-1 CASSYSYRMNTEAFF TGCGCCAGCAGCTACTCCTATCGGATGAACACTGAAGCTTTCTTT
NA 14 TRBD1 TRBJ1-2 TRBV28 CASGETGEANGYTF TGTGCCAGCGGGGAGACAGGGGAGGCGAATGGCTACACCTTC
few 13 NA TRBJ1-1 TRBV29-1 CSVEIGVWTEAFF TGCAGCGTCGAAATAGGGGTATGGACTGAAGCTTTCTTT
NA 15 TRBD1 TRBJ2-3 TRBV29-1 CSAQTGTVPTDTQYF TGCAGCGCCCAAACCGGGACAGTACCCACAGATACGCAGTATTTT
NA 13 NA TRBJ1-1 TRBV2 CASSAIHNTEAFF TGTGCCAGCAGTGCGATACACAACACTGAAGCTTTCTTT
NA 13 NA TRBJ2-5 TRBV29-1 CSVVPGGKETQYF TGCAGCGTCGTTCCCGGGGGTAAAGAGACCCAGTACTTC
many 15 TRBD1 TRBJ1-4 TRBV10-2 CASSDPRGRNEKLFF TGCGCCAGCAGTGACCCCAGGGGGCGGAATGAAAAACTGTTTTTT
NA 12 NA TRBJ1-5 TRBV2 CASRWGNQPQHF TGTGCCAGCAGATGGGGGAATCAGCCCCAGCATTTT